The source of this T cell receptor (beta chain) is a study of blood T cell repertoires in COVID-19. Under the authors' procedure: Counts of nucleated cells, estimated from reference gene primer amplification, were obtained. Here immunoSEQ multiplex PCR was the method, and the copy in TCRdb shows in-frame clones only, minus some. V and J calls and clone size are those listed in that table; D and trimming were worked out from the DNA. This sample has over 200,000 clones, with roughly 88% found just once. V was clipped by 4 bases and J by 2 bases; unmatched bases: 5. The CDR3 is 15 amino acids. CDR1 is SGHVS, CDR2 FQNEAQ, per germline.

J is TRBJ1-5 and V is TRBV7-8, with TRBD1 matching over 7 bases. This sequence originates from a middle-aged woman with acute COVID-19. The sample comprised PBMCs or T cells enriched from blood (not recorded which). The CDR3 spells CASSSYRGGNQPQHF. CDR3 nucleotides: TGTGCCAGCAGCTCCTACAGGGGTGGCAATCAGCCCCAGCATTTT.